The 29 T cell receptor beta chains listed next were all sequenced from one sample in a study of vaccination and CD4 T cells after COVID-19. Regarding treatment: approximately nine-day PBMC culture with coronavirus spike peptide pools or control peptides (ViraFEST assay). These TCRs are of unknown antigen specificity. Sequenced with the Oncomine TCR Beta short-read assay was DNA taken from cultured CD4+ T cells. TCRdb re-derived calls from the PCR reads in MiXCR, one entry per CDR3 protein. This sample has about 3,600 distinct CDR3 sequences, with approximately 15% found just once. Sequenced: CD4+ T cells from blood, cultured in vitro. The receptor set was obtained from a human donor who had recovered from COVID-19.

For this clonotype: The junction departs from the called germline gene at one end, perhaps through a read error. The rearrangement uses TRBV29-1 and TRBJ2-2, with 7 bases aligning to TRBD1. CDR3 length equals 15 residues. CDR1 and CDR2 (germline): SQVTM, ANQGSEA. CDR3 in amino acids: CSVSLGGLNTEELFF. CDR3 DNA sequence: TGCAGCGTTTCTCTAGGGGGCCTAAACACCGAGGAGCTGTTTTTT.

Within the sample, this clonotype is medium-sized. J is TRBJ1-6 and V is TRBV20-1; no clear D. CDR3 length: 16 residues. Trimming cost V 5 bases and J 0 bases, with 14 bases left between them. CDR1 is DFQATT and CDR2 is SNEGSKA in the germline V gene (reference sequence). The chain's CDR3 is CSAPISSGSYNSPLHF. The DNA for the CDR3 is TGCAGTGCTCCAATTTCCAGCGGCTCCTATAATTCACCCCTCCACTTT.

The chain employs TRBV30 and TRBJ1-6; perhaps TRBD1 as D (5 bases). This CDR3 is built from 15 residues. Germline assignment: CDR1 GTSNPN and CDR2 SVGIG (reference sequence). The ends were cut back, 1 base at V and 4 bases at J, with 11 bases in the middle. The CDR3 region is CAWSGDPRYNSPLHF. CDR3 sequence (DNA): TGTGCCTGGAGTGGGGACCCGAGGTATAATTCACCCCTCCACTTT.

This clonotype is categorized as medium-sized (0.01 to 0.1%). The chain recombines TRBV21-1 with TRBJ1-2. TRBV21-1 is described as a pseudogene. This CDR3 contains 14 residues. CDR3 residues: CASSKDQGLYGYTF. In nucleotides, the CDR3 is TGTGCCAGCAGCAAAGATCAAGGCCTTTATGGCTACACCTTC.

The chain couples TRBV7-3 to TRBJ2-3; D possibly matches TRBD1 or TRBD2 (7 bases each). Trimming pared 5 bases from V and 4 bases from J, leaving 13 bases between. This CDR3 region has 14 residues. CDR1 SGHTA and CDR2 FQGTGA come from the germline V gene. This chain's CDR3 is CASSIQGGSDTQYF. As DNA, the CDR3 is TGTGCCAGCAGCATCCAGGGGGGGTCAGATACGCAGTATTTT.

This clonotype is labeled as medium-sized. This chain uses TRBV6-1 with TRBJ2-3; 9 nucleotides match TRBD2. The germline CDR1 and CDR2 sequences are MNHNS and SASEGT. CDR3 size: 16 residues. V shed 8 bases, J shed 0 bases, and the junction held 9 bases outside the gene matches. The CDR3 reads CASRFTSGSSTDTQYF. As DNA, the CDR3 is TGTGCCAGCCGCTTTACTAGCGGGTCTAGCACAGATACGCAGTATTTT.

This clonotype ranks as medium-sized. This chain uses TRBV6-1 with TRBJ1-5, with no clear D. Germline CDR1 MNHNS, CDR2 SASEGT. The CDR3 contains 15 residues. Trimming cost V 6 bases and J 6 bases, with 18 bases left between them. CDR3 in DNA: TGTGCCAGCAGCATAACGGACGAGTTTTTTCAGCCCCAGCATTTT. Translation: CASSITDEFFQPQHF.

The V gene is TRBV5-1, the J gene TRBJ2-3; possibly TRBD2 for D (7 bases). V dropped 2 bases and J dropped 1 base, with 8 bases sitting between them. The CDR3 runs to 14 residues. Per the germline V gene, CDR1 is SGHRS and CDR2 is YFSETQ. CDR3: CASSLGGGTDTQYF. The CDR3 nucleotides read TGCGCCAGCAGCTTAGGGGGGGGCACAGATACGCAGTATTTT.

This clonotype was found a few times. The CDR3 DNA reads as TGTGCCAGCAGCTTAGAAATGAACACTGAAGCTTTCTTT. It codes for CASSLEMNTEAFF. This chain joins TRBV7-9 and TRBJ1-1; D not resolved. Germline V gene lookup returns CDR1 SEHNR and CDR2 FQNEAQ (reference sequence). The CDR3 extends over 13 amino acids. Trimming removed 1 base at V and 0 bases at J, with 3 bases between.

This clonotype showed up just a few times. CDR3 in amino acids: CASSPNTNTEAFF. The CDR3 DNA is TGTGCCAGCAGCCCAAATACGAACACTGAAGCTTTCTTT. The J gene is TRBJ1-1, the V gene TRBV7-3; D is uncertain. Germline V lookup: CDR1 SGHTA, CDR2 FQGTGA. The CDR3 covers 13 residues. Trimming removed 5 bases from V and 1 base from J, with 8 bases in between.

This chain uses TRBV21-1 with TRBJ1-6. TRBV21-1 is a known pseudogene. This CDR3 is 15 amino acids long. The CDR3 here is CASSKHSSYSSPLHF. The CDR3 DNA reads TGTGCCAGCAGCAAGCATAGCTCCTATAGTTCACCCCTCCACTTT.

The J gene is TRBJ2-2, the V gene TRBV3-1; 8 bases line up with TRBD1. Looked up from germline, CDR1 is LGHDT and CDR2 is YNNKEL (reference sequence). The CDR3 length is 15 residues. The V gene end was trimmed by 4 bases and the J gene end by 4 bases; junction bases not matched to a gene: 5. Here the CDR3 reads CASSLQGVATGELFF. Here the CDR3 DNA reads TGTGCCAGCAGCCTACAGGGGGTTGCCACCGGGGAGCTGTTTTTT.

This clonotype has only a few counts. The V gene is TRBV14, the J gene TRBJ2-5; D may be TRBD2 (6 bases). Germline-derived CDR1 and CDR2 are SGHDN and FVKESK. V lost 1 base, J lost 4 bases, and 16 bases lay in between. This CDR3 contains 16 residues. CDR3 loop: CASSQVWPGGRETQYF. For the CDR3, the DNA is TGTGCCAGCAGCCAAGTTTGGCCCGGGGGACGAGAGACCCAGTACTTC.

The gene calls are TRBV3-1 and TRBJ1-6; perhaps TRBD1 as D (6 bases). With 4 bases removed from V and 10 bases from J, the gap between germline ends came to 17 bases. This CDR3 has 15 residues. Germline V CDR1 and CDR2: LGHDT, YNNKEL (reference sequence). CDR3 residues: CASSRGLQGNSPLHF. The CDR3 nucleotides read TGTGCCAGCAGCCGGGGATTACAGGGAAACTCACCCCTCCACTTT.

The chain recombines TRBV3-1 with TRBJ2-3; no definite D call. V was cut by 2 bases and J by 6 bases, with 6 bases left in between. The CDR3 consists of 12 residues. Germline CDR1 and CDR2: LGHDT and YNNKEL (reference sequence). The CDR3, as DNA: TGTGCCAGCAGCCAATTCGACGATACGCAGTATTTT. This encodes CASSQFDDTQYF.

The CDR3 DNA sequence: TGTGCCAGCAGCCCCGGGGGCAGAGAGACCCAGTACTTC. This gives the protein CASSPGGRETQYF. The chain combines TRBV7-2 with TRBJ2-5; D is tentatively TRBD1 or TRBD2 (6 bases each). Germline CDR1 reads SGHTA; CDR2 reads FQGNSA. The CDR3 consists of 13 residues. The ends were cut back, 5 bases at V and 4 bases at J, with 11 bases in the middle.

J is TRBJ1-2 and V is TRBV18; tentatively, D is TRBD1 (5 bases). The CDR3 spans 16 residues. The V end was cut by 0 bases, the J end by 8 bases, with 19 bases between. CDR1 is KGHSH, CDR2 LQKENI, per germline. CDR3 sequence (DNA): TGTGCCAGCTCACCACCGAGTGACATCCGGGGGGAAGGCTACACCTTC. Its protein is CASSPPSDIRGEGYTF.

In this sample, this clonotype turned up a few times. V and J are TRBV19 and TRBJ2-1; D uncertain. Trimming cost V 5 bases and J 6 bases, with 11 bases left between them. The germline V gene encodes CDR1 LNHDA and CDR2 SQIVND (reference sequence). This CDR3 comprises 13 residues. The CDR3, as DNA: TGTGCCAGTAGTCCCGACCCATTCAATGAGCAGTTCTTC. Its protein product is CASSPDPFNEQFF.

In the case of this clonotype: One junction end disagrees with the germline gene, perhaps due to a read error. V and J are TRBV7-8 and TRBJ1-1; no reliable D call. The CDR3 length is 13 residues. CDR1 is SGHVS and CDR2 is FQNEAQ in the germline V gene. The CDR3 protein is CASSVAADTEAFF. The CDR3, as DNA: TGTGCCAGCAGCGTAGCGGCAGACACTGAAGCTTTCTTT.

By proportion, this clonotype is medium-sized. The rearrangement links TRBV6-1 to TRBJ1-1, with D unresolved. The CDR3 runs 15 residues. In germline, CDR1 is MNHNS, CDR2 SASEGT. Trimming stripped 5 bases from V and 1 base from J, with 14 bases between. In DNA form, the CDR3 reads TGTGCCAGCAGTCCAGCCCTGATGGGGAACACTGAAGCTTTCTTT. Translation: CASSPALMGNTEAFF.

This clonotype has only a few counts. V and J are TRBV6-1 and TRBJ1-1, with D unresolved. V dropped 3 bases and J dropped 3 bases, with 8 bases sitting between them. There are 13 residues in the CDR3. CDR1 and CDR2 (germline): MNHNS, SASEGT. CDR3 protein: CASSDGTYTEAFF. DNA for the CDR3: TGTGCCAGCAGTGATGGAACGTACACTGAAGCTTTCTTT.

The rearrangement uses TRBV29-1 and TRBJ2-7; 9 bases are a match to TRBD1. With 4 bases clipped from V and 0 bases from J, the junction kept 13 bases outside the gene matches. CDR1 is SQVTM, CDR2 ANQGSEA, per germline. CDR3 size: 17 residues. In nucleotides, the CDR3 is TGCAGCGTTGTATGGGACAGGGACCCCGGACCCTCCTACGAGCAGTACTTC. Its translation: CSVVWDRDPGPSYEQYF.

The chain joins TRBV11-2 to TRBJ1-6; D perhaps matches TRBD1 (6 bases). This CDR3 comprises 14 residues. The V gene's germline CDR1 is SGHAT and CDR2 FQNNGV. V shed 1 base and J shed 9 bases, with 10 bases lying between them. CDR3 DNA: TGTGCCAGCAGCTTAGGGGGGCAAGGTTCACCCCTCCACTTT. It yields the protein CASSLGGQGSPLHF. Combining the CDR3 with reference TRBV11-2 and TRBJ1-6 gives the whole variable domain EAGVAQSPRYKIIEKRQSVAFWCNPISGHATLYWYQQILGQGPKLLIQFQNNGVVDDSQLPKDRFSAERLKGVDSTLKIQPAKLEDSAVYLCASSLGGQGSPLHFGNGTRLTVT.

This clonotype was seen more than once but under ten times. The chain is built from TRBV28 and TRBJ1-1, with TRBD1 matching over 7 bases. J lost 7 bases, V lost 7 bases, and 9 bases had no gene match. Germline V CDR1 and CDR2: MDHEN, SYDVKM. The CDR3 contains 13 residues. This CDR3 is CASIPWTGHEAFF. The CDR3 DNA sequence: TGTGCCAGCATTCCTTGGACAGGCCATGAAGCTTTCTTT. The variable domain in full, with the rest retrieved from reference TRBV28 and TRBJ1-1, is DVKVTQSSRYLVKRTGEKVFLECVQDMDHENMFWYRQDPGLGLRLIYFSYDVKMKEKGDIPEGYSVSREKKERFSLILESASTNQTSMYLCASIPWTGHEAFFGQGTRLTVV.

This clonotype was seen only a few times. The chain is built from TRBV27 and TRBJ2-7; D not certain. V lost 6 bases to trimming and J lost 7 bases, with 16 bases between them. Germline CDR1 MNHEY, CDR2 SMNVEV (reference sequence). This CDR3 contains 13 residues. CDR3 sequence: CASSWAEGVEQYF. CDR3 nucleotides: TGTGCCAGCAGCTGGGCAGAAGGAGTTGAGCAGTACTTC.

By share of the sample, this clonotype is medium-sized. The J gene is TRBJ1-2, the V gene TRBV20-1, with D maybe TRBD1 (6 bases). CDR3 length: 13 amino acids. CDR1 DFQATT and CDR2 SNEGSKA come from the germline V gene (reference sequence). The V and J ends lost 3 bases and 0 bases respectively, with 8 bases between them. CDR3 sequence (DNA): TGCAGTGCTAGGGGGGCGCCTAACTATGGCTACACCTTC. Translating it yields CSARGAPNYGYTF.

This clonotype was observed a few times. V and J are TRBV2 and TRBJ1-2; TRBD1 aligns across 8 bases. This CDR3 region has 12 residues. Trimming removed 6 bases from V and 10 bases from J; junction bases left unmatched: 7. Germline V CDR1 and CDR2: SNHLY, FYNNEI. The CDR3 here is CASRSDRENYTF. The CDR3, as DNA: TGTGCCAGCAGATCGGACAGGGAAAACTACACCTTC.

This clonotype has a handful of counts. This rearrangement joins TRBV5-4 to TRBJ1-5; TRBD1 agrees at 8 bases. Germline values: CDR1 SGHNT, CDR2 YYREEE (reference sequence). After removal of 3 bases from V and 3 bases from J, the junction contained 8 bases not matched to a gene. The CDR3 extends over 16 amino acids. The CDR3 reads CASSWAMDRDNQPQHF. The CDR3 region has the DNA TGTGCCAGCAGCTGGGCGATGGACAGGGACAATCAGCCCCAGCATTTT. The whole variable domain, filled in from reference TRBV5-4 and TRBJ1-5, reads ETGVTQSPTHLIKTRGQQVTLRCSSQSGHNTVSWYQQALGQGPQFIFQYYREEENGRGNFPPRFSGLQFPNYSSELNVNALELDDSALYLCASSWAMDRDNQPQHFGDGTRLSIL.

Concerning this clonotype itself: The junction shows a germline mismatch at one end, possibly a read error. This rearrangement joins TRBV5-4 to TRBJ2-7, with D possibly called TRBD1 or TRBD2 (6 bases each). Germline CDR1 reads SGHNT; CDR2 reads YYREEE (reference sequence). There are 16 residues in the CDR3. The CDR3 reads CASGLLGGAGSYEQYF. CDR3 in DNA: TGTGCCAGCGGCTTGCTGGGGGGCGCGGGCTCCTACGAGCAGTACTTC.